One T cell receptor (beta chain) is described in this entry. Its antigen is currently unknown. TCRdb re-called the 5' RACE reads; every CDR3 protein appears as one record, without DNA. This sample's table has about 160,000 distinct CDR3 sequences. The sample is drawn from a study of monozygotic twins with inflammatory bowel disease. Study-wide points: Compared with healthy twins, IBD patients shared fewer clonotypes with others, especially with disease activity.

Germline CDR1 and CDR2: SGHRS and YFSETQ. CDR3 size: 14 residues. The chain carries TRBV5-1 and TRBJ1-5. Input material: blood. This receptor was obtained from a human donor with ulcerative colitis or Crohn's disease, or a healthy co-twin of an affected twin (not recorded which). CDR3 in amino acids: CASSRGGGDQPQHF.